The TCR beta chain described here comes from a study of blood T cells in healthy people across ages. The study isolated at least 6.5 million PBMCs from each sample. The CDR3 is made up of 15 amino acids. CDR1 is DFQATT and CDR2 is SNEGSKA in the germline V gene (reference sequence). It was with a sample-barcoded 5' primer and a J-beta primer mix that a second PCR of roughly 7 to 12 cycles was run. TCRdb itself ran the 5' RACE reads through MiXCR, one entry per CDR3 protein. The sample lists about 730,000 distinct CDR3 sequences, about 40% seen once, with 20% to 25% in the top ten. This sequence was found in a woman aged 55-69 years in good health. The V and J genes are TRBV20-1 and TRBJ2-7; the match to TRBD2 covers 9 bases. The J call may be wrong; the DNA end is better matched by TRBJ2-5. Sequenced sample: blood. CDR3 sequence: CSARDVVTSGETQYF. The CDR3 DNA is TGCAGTGCTAGAGATGTCGTGACTAGCGGCGAGACCCAGTACTTC.